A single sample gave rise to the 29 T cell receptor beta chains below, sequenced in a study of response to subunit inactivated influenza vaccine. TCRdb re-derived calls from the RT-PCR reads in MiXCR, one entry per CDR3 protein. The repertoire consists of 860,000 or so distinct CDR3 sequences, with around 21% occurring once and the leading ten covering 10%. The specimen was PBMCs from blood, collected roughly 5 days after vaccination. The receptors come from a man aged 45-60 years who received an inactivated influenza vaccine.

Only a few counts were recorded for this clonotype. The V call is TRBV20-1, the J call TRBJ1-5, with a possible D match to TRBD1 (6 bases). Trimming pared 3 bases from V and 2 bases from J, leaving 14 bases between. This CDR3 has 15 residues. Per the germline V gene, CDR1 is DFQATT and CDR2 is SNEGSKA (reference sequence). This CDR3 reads CSASRRRGGNQPQHF. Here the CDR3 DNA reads TGCAGTGCTAGTAGAAGAAGGGGGGGCAATCAGCCCCAGCATTTT.

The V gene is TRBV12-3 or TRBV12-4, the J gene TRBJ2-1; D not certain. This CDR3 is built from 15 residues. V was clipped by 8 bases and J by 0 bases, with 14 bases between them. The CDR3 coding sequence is TGTGCCAGCTCAGTTTATCCATTCTCCTACAATGAGCAGTTCTTC. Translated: CASSVYPFSYNEQFF.

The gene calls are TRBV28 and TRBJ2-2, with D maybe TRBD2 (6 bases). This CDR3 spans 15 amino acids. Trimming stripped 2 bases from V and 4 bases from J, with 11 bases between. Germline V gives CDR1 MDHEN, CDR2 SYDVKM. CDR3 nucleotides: TGTGCCAGCAGTTTACCCCTGGGGGGCACCGGGGAGCTGTTTTTT. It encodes CASSLPLGGTGELFF.

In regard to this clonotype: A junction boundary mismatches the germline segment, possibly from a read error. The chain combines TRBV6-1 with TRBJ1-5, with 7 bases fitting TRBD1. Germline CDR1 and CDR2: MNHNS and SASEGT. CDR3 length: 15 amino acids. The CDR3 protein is CASSTGTDRNQPQHF. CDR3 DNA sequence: TGTGCCAGCAGTACCGGGACAGACCGCAACCAGCCCCAGCATTTT.

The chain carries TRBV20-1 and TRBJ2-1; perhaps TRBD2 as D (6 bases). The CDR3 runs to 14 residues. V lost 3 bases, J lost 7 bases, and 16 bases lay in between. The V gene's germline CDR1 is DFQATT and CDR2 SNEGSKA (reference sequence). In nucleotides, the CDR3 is TGCAGTGCTAGGGGTCGGGGGTTAGAGAATGAGCAGTTCTTC. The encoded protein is CSARGRGLENEQFF.

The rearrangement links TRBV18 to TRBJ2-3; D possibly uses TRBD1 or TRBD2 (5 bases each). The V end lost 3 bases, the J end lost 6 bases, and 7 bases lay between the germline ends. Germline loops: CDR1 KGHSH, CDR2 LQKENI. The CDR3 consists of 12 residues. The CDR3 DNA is TGTGCCAGCTCACCGGGGGAGGATACGCAGTATTTT. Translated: CASSPGEDTQYF.

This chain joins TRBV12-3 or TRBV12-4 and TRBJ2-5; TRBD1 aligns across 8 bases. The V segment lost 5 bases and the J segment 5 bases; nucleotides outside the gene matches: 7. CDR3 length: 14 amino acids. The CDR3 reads CASSDGDRSETQYF. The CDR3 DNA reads TGTGCCAGCAGTGACGGGGACAGGAGCGAGACCCAGTACTTC.

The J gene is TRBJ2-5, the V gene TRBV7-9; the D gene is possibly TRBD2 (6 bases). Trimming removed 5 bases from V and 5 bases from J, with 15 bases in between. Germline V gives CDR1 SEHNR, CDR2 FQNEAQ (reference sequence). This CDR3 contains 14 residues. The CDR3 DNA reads TGTGCCAGCAGCCAAATGGGCCGGGAGGAGACCCAGTACTTC. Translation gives CASSQMGREETQYF. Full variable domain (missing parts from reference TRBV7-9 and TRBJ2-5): DTGVSQNPRHKITKRGQNVTFRCDPISEHNRLYWYRQTLGQGPEFLTYFQNEAQLEKSRLLSDRFSAERPKGSFSTLEIQRTEQGDSAMYLCASSQMGREETQYFGPGTRLLVL.

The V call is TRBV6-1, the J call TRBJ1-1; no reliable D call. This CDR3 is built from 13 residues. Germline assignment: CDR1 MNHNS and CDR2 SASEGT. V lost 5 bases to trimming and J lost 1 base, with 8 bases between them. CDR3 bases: TGTGCCAGCAGTCCCGTTGGGAACACTGAAGCTTTCTTT. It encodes CASSPVGNTEAFF.

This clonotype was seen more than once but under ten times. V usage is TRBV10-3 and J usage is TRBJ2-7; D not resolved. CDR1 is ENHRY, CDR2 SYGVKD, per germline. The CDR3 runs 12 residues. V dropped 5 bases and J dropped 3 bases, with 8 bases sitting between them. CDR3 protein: CAISLGIYEQYF. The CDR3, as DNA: TGTGCCATCAGTCTGGGTATCTACGAGCAGTACTTC.

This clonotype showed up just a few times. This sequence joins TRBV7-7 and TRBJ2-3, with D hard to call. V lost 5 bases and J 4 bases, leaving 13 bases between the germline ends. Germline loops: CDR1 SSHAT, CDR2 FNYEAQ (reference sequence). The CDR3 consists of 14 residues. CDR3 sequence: CASSETPMADTQYF. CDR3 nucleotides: TGTGCCAGCAGCGAAACCCCAATGGCAGATACGCAGTATTTT. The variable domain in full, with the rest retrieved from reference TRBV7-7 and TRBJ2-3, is GAGVSQSPRYKVTKRGQDVTLRCDPISSHATLYWYQQALGQGPEFLTYFNYEAQPDKSGLPSDRFSAERPEGSISTLTIQRTEQRDSAMYRCASSETPMADTQYFGPGTRLTVL.

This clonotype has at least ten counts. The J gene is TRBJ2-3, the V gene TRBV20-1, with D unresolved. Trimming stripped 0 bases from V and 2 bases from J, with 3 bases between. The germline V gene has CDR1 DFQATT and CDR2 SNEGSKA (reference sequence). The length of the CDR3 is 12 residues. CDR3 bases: TGCAGTGCTAGAGAAGACACAGATACGCAGTATTTT. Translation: CSAREDTDTQYF.

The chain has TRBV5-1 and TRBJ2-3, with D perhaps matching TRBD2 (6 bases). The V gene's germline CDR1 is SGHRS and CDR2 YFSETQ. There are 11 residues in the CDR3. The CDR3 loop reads CATVGGDTQYF. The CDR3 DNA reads TGCGCTACCGTGGGGGGAGATACGCAGTATTTT.

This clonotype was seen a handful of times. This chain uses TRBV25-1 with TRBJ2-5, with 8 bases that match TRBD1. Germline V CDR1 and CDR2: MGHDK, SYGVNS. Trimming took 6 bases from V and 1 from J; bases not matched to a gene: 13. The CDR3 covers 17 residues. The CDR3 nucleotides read TGTGCCAGCAGCCAACTGGGCTTAGACAGGGGCCAAGAGACCCAGTACTTC. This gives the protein CASSQLGLDRGQETQYF.

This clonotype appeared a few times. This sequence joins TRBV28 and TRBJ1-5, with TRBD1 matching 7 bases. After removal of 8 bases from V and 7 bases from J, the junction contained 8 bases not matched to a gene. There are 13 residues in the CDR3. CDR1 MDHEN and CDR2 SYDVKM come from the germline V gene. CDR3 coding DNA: TGTGCCAGCCACGCCCAGGGGGACCAGCCCCAGCATTTT. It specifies CASHAQGDQPQHF.

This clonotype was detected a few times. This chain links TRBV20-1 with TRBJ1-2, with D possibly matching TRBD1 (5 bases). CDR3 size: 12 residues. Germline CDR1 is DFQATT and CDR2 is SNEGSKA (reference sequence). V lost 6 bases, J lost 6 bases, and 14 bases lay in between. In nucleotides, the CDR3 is TGCAGTGCCGGGAGGGGTTTCGATGGCTACACCTTC. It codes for CSAGRGFDGYTF.

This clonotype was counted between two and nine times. CDR3 sequence (DNA): TGTGCCAGCAGCTTAAATCGAGCGGGAAGCACAGATACGCAGTATTTT. It translates to CASSLNRAGSTDTQYF. The V and J genes are TRBV7-2 and TRBJ2-3; TRBD2 aligns across 7 bases. The CDR3 spans 16 residues. Germline lookup yields CDR1 SGHTA and CDR2 FQGNSA. Trimming at V came to 2 bases and at J to 0 bases, leaving 5 bases not matched to a gene. Full variable domain (outside the CDR3, taken from reference TRBV7-2 and TRBJ2-3): GAGVSQSPSNKVTEKGKDVELRCDPISGHTALYWYRQSLGQGLEFLIYFQGNSAPDKSGLPSDRFSAERTGGSVSTLTIQRTQQEDSAVYLCASSLNRAGSTDTQYFGPGTRLTVL.

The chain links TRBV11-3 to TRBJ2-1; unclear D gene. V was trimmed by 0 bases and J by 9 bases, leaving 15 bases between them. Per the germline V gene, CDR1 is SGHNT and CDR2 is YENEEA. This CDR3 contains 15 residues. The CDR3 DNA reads TGTGCCAGCAGCTTAGATGGCCTGAGTGGTTTTGAGCAGTTCTTC. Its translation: CASSLDGLSGFEQFF.

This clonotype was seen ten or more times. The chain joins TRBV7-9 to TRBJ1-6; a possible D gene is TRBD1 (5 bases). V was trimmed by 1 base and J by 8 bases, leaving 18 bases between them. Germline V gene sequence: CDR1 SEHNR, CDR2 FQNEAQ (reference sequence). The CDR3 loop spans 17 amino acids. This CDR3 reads CASSLGPPREKDSPLHF. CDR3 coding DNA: TGTGCCAGCAGCTTAGGCCCCCCCAGGGAGAAGGATTCACCCCTCCACTTT.

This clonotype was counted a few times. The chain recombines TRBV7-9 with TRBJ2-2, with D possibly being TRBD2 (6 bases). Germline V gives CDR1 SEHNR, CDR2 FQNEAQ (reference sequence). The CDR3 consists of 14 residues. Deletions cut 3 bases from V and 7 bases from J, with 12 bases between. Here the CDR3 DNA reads TGTGCCAGCAGCTTCTTTCGGGGAGGCGGGGAGCTGTTTTTT. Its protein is CASSFFRGGGELFF.

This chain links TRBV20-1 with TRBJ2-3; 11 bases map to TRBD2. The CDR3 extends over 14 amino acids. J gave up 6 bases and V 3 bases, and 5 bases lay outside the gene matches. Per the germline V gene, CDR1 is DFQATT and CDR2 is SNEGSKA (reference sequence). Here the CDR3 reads CSARTSGEGDTQYF. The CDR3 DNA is TGCAGTGCTAGGACTAGCGGGGAGGGGGATACGCAGTATTTT.

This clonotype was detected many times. CDR3 protein: CASSLGQGRGTQYF. CDR3 bases: TGTGCCAGCAGCTTGGGTCAGGGGCGTGGTACGCAGTATTTT. V usage is TRBV5-4 and J usage is TRBJ2-3, with D possibly TRBD1 on 6 matching bases. V lost 0 bases to trimming and J lost 8 bases, with 13 bases between them. The CDR3 totals 14 residues. Germline values: CDR1 SGHNT, CDR2 YYREEE (reference sequence).

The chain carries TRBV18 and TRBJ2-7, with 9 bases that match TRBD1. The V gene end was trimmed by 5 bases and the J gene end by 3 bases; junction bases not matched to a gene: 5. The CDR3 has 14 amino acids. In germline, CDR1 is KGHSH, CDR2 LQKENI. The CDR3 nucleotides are TGTGCCAGCTCAGCTTGGGACAGGGACTACGAGCAGTACTTC. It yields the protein CASSAWDRDYEQYF.

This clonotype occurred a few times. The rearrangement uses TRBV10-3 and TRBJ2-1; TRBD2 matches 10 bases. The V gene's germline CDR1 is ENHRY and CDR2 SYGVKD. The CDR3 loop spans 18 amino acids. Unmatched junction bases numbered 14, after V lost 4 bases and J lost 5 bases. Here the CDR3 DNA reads TGTGCCATCAGTGCCACTAGCGGGATCGTATACGGTGACAATGAGCAGTTCTTC. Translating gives CAISATSGIVYGDNEQFF.

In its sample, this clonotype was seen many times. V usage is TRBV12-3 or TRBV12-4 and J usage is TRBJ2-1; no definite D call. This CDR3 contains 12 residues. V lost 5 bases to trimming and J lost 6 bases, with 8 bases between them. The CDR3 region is CASSLVRNEQFF. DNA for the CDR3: TGTGCCAGCAGTCTCGTCCGCAATGAGCAGTTCTTC.

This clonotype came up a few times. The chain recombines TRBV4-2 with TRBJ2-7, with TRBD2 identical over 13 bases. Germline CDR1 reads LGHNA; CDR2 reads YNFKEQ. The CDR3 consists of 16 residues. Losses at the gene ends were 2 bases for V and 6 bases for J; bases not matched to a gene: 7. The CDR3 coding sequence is TGTGCCAGCAGCCAATTCGGGACTAGCGGGATTCGCGAGCAGTACTTC. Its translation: CASSQFGTSGIREQYF.

Written as DNA, the CDR3 is TGCAGCGTTGTCGGGAGGAACACAGATACGCAGTATTTT. Protein: CSVVGRNTDTQYF. The chain carries TRBV29-1 and TRBJ2-3, with TRBD2 identical over 7 bases. Trimming took 4 bases from V and 2 from J; bases not matched to a gene: 3. The germline gives CDR1 SQVTM, CDR2 ANQGSEA. CDR3 length: 13 amino acids.

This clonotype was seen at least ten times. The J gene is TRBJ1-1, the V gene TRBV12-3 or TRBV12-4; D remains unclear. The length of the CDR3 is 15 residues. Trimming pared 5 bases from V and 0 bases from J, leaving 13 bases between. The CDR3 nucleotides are TGTGCCAGCAGTACCGACCGGGCCTTGAACACTGAAGCTTTCTTT. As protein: CASSTDRALNTEAFF.

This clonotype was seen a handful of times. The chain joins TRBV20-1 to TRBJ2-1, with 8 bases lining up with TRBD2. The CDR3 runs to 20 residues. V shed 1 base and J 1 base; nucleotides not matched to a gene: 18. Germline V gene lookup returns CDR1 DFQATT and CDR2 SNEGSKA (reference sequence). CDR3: CSARAGGPIVGSWSYNEQFF. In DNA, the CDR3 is TGCAGTGCTAGAGCGGGAGGGCCAATAGTGGGGAGCTGGTCCTACAATGAGCAGTTCTTC.